The next 20 T cell receptor beta chains were all read from a single sample in a study of vaccination and CD4 T cells after COVID-19. No cognate antigen is known for these TCRs. Oncomine TCR Beta short-read sequencing was applied to DNA from cultured CD4+ T cells. TCRdb re-called the PCR reads with MiXCR, one entry per CDR3 protein. The sample carries approximately 24,000 distinct CDR3 sequences, about 39% recorded once. The treatment here: approximately 9-day PBMC culture with coronavirus spike peptide pools or control peptides (ViraFEST assay). The sequencing sample was made of CD4+ T cells from blood, cultured in vitro. These receptors were obtained from a human donor who had recovered from COVID-19.

This clonotype has just a few counts. The CDR3 nucleotides read TGTGCCAGCAGCCCGAATCCGGGACAGGGGGCTGACTATGGCTACACCTTC. This translates into CASSPNPGQGADYGYTF. The chain has TRBV7-2 and TRBJ1-2; 12 bases map to TRBD1. Per germline, CDR1 SGHTA and CDR2 FQGNSA. The trim removed 5 bases at V and 3 bases at J, leaving 10 bases unmatched. There are 17 residues in the CDR3.

This clonotype was seen only a few times. The CDR3 reads CSAPSGGRYEQYF. The CDR3 nucleotides read TGCAGTGCCCCCAGCGGGGGACGCTACGAGCAGTACTTC. V is TRBV20-1 and J is TRBJ2-7, with TRBD2 matching 8 bases. V was pared by 6 bases and J by 3 bases, with 7 bases of the junction left unmatched. This CDR3 has 13 residues. The germline CDR1 and CDR2 sequences are DFQATT and SNEGSKA (reference sequence).

This chain uses TRBV7-9 with TRBJ2-7; D is unresolved. The germline gives CDR1 SEHNR, CDR2 FQNEAQ (reference sequence). This CDR3 has 14 residues. V was shortened by 4 bases and J by 0 bases, with 10 bases between the two germline ends. Written as DNA, the CDR3 is TGTGCCAGCAGCTCCAGGCCTAGCTCCTACGAGCAGTACTTC. It encodes CASSSRPSSYEQYF.

This clonotype was observed a handful of times. The CDR3 nucleotides are TGCGCCAGCAGTGAGTCGGGCCCACGGGACAATGAGCAGTTCTTC. Translated: CASSESGPRDNEQFF. This chain uses TRBV10-1 with TRBJ2-1; D is undetermined. The CDR3 extends over 15 amino acids. Trimming took 0 bases from V and 5 from J, leaving 11 bases between them. CDR1 WNHNN and CDR2 SYGVQD come from the germline V gene (reference sequence).

This clonotype came up once. This chain connects TRBV5-1 to TRBJ1-2; 8 positions agree with TRBD1. The V gene's germline CDR1 is SGHRS and CDR2 YFSETQ. V was clipped by 0 bases and J by 2 bases; unmatched bases: 3. This CDR3 is built from 15 residues. In DNA form, the CDR3 reads TGCGCCAGCAGCTTGGTGGCAGGGGGCAACTATGGCTACACCTTC. It specifies CASSLVAGGNYGYTF.

This clonotype came up a few times. The rearrangement uses TRBV15 and TRBJ2-7; 7 bases are shared with TRBD1. Germline V CDR1 and CDR2: LNHNV, YYDKDF (reference sequence). There are 15 residues in the CDR3. Trimming at V came to 0 bases and at J to 4 bases, leaving 6 bases not matched to a gene. The CDR3 reads CATSRDPGGRYEQYF. The CDR3 DNA sequence: TGTGCCACCAGCAGAGATCCAGGGGGACGGTACGAGCAGTACTTC.

This clonotype was recorded a few times. The DNA of the CDR3 is TGTGCCAGCAAACTCTTTTATAGCAATCAGCCCCAGCATTTT. This codes for CASKLFYSNQPQHF. The chain has TRBV28 and TRBJ1-5; no clear D. Deletions cut 7 bases from V and 0 bases from J, with 10 bases between. There are 14 residues in the CDR3. Looked up from germline, CDR1 is MDHEN and CDR2 is SYDVKM.

The chain carries TRBV6-1 and TRBJ1-5; D unclear. The CDR3 runs 13 residues. Trimming stripped 0 bases from V and 4 bases from J, with 4 bases between. Germline CDR1 and CDR2: MNHNS and SASEGT. CDR3 residues: CASSEARNQPQHF. For the CDR3, the DNA is TGTGCCAGCAGTGAAGCTCGGAATCAGCCCCAGCATTTT.

This clonotype was seen more than once but under ten times. The chain couples TRBV20-1 to TRBJ2-1; 7 bases fit TRBD2. V was clipped by 5 bases and J by 14 bases; unmatched bases: 9. The CDR3 is 11 residues long. Germline assignment: CDR1 DFQATT and CDR2 SNEGSKA (reference sequence). The CDR3 protein is CSAPNDSGKFF. The CDR3 DNA reads TGCAGTGCTCCAAATGACAGCGGGAAGTTCTTC.

This clonotype has a handful of counts. This chain uses TRBV27 with TRBJ2-3, with D uncertain. This CDR3 has 10 residues. Germline V gives CDR1 MNHEY, CDR2 SMNVEV (reference sequence). Trimming removed 10 bases from V and 8 bases from J, with 10 bases in between. The CDR3 region is CATLGGTQYF. CDR3 coding DNA: TGTGCCACCCTAGGTGGTACGCAGTATTTT.

This rearrangement joins TRBV3-1 to TRBJ2-2; the match to TRBD1 covers 7 bases. The CDR3 loop spans 17 amino acids. Germline V gives CDR1 LGHDT, CDR2 YNNKEL (reference sequence). The J segment lost 2 bases and the V segment lost 4 bases, leaving 10 bases of the junction unmatched. CDR3 residues: CASSRPTGTANTGELFF. The CDR3 bases are TGTGCCAGCAGCCGACCAACCGGGACAGCCAACACCGGGGAGCTGTTTTTT.

This clonotype turned up a few times. The chain employs TRBV7-9 and TRBJ1-1; D not certain. This CDR3 spans 12 amino acids. Germline-derived CDR1 and CDR2 are SEHNR and FQNEAQ (reference sequence). Trimming took 5 bases from V and 6 from J, leaving 10 bases between them. As DNA, the CDR3 is TGTGCCAGCAGCCCAGAGCGATCTGAAGCTTTCTTT. Translated: CASSPERSEAFF.

This clonotype was seen more than once but under ten times. This chain links TRBV7-9 with TRBJ1-6; D possibly corresponds to TRBD1 (5 bases). Trimming stripped 6 bases from V and 1 base from J, with 13 bases between. The CDR3 is 16 amino acids. Germline loops: CDR1 SEHNR, CDR2 FQNEAQ (reference sequence). CDR3 sequence: CASRPVRGSYNSPLHF. CDR3 coding DNA: TGTGCCAGCAGGCCCGTGAGGGGTTCCTATAATTCACCCCTCCACTTT. The full variable domain, completed using reference TRBV7-9 and TRBJ1-6, is DTGVSQNPRHKITKRGQNVTFRCDPISEHNRLYWYRQTLGQGPEFLTYFQNEAQLEKSRLLSDRFSAERPKGSFSTLEIQRTEQGDSAMYLCASRPVRGSYNSPLHFGNGTRLTVT.

The chain carries TRBV20-1 and TRBJ2-7, with D hard to call. The V end lost 2 bases, the J end lost 2 bases, and 7 bases lay between the germline ends. The CDR3 is made up of 12 amino acids. CDR1 and CDR2 from the germline V gene are DFQATT and SNEGSKA (reference sequence). CDR3 nucleotides: TGCAGTGCTAGAAATCTGGCCTACGAGCAGTACTTC. Translated: CSARNLAYEQYF.

This clonotype was seen a few times. The chain recombines TRBV11-3 with TRBJ1-2; 8 bases agree with TRBD1. This CDR3 region has 14 residues. The V and J ends lost 5 bases and 7 bases, in that order; junction bases with no gene match: 9. The germline V gene encodes CDR1 SGHNT and CDR2 YENEEA. Here the CDR3 reads CASSTGTGGRGYTF. Written as DNA, the CDR3 is TGTGCCAGCAGCACCGGGACAGGCGGGCGTGGCTACACCTTC.

This clonotype was counted between two and nine times. The chain couples TRBV20-1 to TRBJ2-7, with 9 positions matching TRBD2. The CDR3 has 14 residues. In germline, CDR1 is DFQATT, CDR2 SNEGSKA (reference sequence). The V gene end was trimmed by 2 bases and the J gene end by 0 bases; junction bases not matched to a gene: 2. CDR3 nucleotide sequence: TGCAGTGCTAGACAACTAGCGGGCTCCTACGAGCAGTACTTC. Its protein product is CSARQLAGSYEQYF.

V and J are TRBV28 and TRBJ1-1, with 9 bases that match TRBD1. The length of the CDR3 is 16 residues. The trim removed 5 bases at V and 3 bases at J, leaving 10 bases unmatched. Germline-derived CDR1 and CDR2 are MDHEN and SYDVKM. CDR3 bases: TGTGCCAGCAGTGGGACAGGGTCGATCAAGGACACTGAAGCTTTCTTT. Translated: CASSGTGSIKDTEAFF.

The chain is built from TRBV20-1 and TRBJ2-1; TRBD1 might be the D (6 bases). Germline CDR1 DFQATT, CDR2 SNEGSKA (reference sequence). This CDR3 has 15 residues. Trimming removed 3 bases at V and 4 bases at J, with 16 bases between. CDR3 coding DNA: TGCAGTGCTAGGCGGACAGTTCACGCTTACAATGAGCAGTTCTTC. Amino acid sequence: CSARRTVHAYNEQFF.

The chain couples TRBV4-1 to TRBJ1-2, with TRBD1 matching over 10 bases. Unmatched junction bases numbered 6, after V lost 3 bases and J lost 5 bases. The CDR3 covers 15 residues. Looked up from germline, CDR1 is MGHRA and CDR2 is YSYEKL. CDR3 in DNA: TGCGCCAGCAGCCAGGGACAGGGGCCCTTTTATGGCTACACCTTC. It translates to CASSQGQGPFYGYTF.

This clonotype appeared a few times. The J gene is TRBJ1-5, the V gene TRBV20-1, with a tentative D call TRBD1 (6 bases). Germline loops: CDR1 DFQATT, CDR2 SNEGSKA (reference sequence). Deletions cut 6 bases from V and 5 bases from J, with 11 bases between. The CDR3 is 12 amino acids. The CDR3 protein is CSAISGDQPQHF. The CDR3, as DNA: TGCAGTGCCATATCAGGGGATCAGCCCCAGCATTTT.